This T cell receptor beta chain was recorded in a study of cytomegalovirus exposure and HLA in healthy donors. General observations from the study: Reported results showed that the classifier diagnosed cytomegalovirus status with high specificity and sensitivity. As confirmed in vitro, three CMV-associated chains were specific for CMV antigens. Accurate predictions that matched the HLA-A and HLA-B alleles of most subjects were reportedly made from TCR beta sequences.

In germline, CDR1 is LNHNV, CDR2 YYDKDF (reference sequence). The ends were cut back, 1 base at V and 2 bases at J, with 11 bases in the middle. This CDR3 is built from 16 residues. This clone was recorded only once. No antigen is known for it. PCR primers comprised 60 Vbeta and 13 Jbeta primers. Profiled with immunoSEQ multiplex PCR; TCRdb holds only in-frame clones, not every one. The data show about 190,000 clones, approximately 82% seen once. V usage is TRBV15 and J usage is TRBJ2-2, with D uncertain. This sequence originates from a man aged 40-50 years in good health and CMV-seropositive. Sequenced: PBMCs. The CDR3 region is CATSRVPAHNTGELFF. Written as DNA, the CDR3 is TGTGCCACCAGCAGAGTCCCAGCGCACAACACCGGGGAGCTGTTTTTT.